Reported below is one TCR beta chain. As yet, its antigen is unknown. The PCR contained 60 Vbeta and 13 Jbeta primers. Repertoires were generated with immunoSEQ multiplex PCR, while TCRdb's copy carries only in-frame clones and drops some. In the table there are some 200,000 clones, 85% to 90% of which are singletons. Germline CDR1 and CDR2: PRHDT and FYEKMQ (reference sequence). Trimming at V came to 5 bases and at J to 2 bases, leaving 10 bases not matched to a gene. The CDR3 runs to 16 residues. This record belongs to a study of cytomegalovirus exposure and HLA in healthy donors. About the study: The study placed roughly four fifths of its 398 genotyped donors in the Caucasian-associated ancestry cluster.

Donors sampled were nominally healthy, though unrecorded immune exposures were likely. Study findings and constraints: HLA-A and HLA-B allele assignments for most subjects were reportedly predicted accurately using TCR beta sequences. In a later analysis, across HLA loci, associated TCR counts were highest for DRB1, lowest for HLA-C.

The receptor was derived from a woman aged 18-30 years in good health and CMV-seronegative. Sequencing was carried out using PBMCs. V gene TRBV13 combines with J gene TRBJ2-5, with TRBD1 matching over 8 bases. The CDR3, as DNA: TGTGCCAGCAGCCACGGGGGCAGGGGGCGTCAAGAGACCCAGTACTTC. Amino acids: CASSHGGRGRQETQYF.